These T cell receptor beta chains were read from a single sample in a study of circulating CD8 cells and anti-PD-1 response in melanoma. TCRdb re-derived calls from the reads in MiXCR, one entry per CDR3 protein. The sample holds over 400 distinct CDR3 sequences, less than 7.5% seen once. Source: CD8+ T cells from PBMCs, taken at baseline or after one month of anti-PD-1 therapy (not recorded which). These receptors came from a human donor with melanoma. CDR3s include the opening cysteine and the closing phenylalanine or tryptophan. The D gene is left open where the match is weak. A clone size is listed for some rows: how often the clone was seen (once, few, many), or a class if it is expanded.

j_call,v_call,clone_size,d_call,cdr3_nt,cdr3_aa
TRBJ2-1,TRBV19,medium-sized,NA,TGTGCCAGTAGTCGCCGCAGCTCCTACAATGAGCAGTTCTTC,CASSRRSSYNEQFF
TRBJ2-7,TRBV2,large,TRBD2,TGTGCCAGCAGAGGCCCCGATACGTACCTAGCGGGCCCTTACGAGCAGTACTTC,CASRGPDTYLAGPYEQYF
TRBJ2-7,TRBV28,NA,TRBD1,TGCGCCAGCAGTCCTATTGCCGGGACAGCCTACGAGCAGTACTTC,CASSPIAGTAYEQYF
TRBJ1-1,TRBV19,NA,NA,TGTGCCAGTAGTATATATTCAGGGGACACTGAAGCTTTCTTT,CASSIYSGDTEAFF
TRBJ1-1,TRBV29-1,large,NA,TGCAGCGTCGACGACACCGTGAACACTGAAGCTTTCTTT,CSVDDTVNTEAFF
TRBJ1-5,TRBV20-1,large,TRBD1,TGCAGTGCTAGAGGCCGGGACAGCACCCCCACCCAGCATTTT,CSARGRDSTPTQHF
TRBJ1-2,TRBV4-3,large,NA,TGCGCCAGCAGCCAAGGGGCCAGAGGCTATGGCTACACCTTC,CASSQGARGYGYTF
TRBJ2-1,TRBV19,medium-sized,TRBD1,TGTGCCAGCACGTGGGACAGGGGCTACAATGAGCAGTTCTTC,CASTWDRGYNEQFF
TRBJ2-3,TRBV28,large,TRBD1,TGTGCCAGCGGAACTCCGGGACAGGGGGCTGATACGCAGTATTTT,CASGTPGQGADTQYF
TRBJ2-7,TRBV19,medium-sized,TRBD1,TGTGCCAGCCAGGGGGCCCAAATGGGCGAGCAGTACTTC,CASQGAQMGEQYF
TRBJ2-7,TRBV5-4,large,NA,TGTGCCAGCAGCTTCCAGGGGCGAGGGGAGCAGTACTTC,CASSFQGRGEQYF